Sequencing of this T cell receptor (beta chain) was carried out in a study of T-cell reconstitution after alpha-beta-depleted transplantation in children. Study-wide findings and caveats: Hyperexpanded clones declined; after one year, newly produced T cells mostly supplied diversity. Reportedly, alpha-beta T cells present about two months post-transplant originated from several hundred expanded clones of graft origin.

A word on this clonotype: Its target is unknown.

CDR3 length equals 15 residues. V lost 1 base and J lost 4, with 11 bases in between. The germline V gene encodes CDR1 LGHNA and CDR2 YNFKEQ. The authors prepared the TCRbeta library with unique molecular identifiers. MiXCR, run by TCRdb on the PCR reads, gives a single entry per CDR3 protein. This table has about 900,000 distinct CDR3 sequences, about 26% appearing once. The sample in question was PBMCs, mostly from graft donor cells, obtained 360 days after TCRalphabeta/CD19-depleted stem cell transplant. The chain couples TRBV4-2 to TRBJ1-5; maybe TRBD1 (6 bases). The receptor comes from a boy younger than two who had a stem cell transplant for SCID, so the T cells may come from the graft donor. CDR3 sequence: CASSQVTGWNQPQHF. The CDR3 region has the DNA TGTGCCAGCAGCCAAGTCACAGGGTGGAATCAGCCCCAGCATTTT.